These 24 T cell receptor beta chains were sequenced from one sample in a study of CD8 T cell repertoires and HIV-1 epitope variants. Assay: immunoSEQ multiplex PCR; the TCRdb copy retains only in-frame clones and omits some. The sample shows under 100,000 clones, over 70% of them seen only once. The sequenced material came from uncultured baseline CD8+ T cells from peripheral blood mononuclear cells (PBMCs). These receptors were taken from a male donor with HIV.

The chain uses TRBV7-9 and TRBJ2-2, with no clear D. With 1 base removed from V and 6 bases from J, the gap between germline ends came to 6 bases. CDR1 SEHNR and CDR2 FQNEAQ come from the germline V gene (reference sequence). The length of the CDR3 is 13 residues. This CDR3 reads CASSLVWPGELFF. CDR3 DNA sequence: TGTGCCAGCAGCTTAGTTTGGCCCGGGGAGCTGTTTTTT.

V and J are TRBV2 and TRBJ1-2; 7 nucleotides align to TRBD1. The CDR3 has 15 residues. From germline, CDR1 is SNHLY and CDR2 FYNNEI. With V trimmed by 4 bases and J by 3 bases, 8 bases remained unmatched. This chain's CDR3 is CASSVQGFGDYGYTF. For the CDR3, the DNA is TGTGCCAGCAGTGTACAGGGGTTCGGAGACTATGGCTACACCTTC.

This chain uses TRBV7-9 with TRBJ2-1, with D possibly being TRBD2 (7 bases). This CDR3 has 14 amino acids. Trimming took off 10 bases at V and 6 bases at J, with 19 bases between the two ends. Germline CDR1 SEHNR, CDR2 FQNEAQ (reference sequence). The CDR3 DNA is TGTGCCACCCTTGGGGGGGGCCCTATCAATGAGCAGTTCTTC. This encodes CATLGGGPINEQFF.

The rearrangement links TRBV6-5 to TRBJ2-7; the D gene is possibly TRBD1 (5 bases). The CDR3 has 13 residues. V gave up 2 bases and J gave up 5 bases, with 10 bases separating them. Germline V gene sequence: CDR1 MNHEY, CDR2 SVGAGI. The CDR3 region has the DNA TGTGCCAGCAGTTACAGAGCAGGGCACGAGCAGTACTTC. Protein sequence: CASSYRAGHEQYF.

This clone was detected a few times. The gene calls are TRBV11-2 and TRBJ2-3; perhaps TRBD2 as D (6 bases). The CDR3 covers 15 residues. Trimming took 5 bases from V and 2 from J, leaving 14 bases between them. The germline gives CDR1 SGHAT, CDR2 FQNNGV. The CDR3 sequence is CASSRIRDSTDTQYF. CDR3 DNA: TGTGCCAGCAGCCGAATTCGGGACTCCACAGATACGCAGTATTTT.

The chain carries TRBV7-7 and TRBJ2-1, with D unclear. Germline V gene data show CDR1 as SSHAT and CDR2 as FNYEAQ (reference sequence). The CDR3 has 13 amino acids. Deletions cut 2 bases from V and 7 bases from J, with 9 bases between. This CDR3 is CASSLSEENEQFF. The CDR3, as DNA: TGTGCCAGCAGCTTATCCGAGGAGAATGAGCAGTTCTTC.

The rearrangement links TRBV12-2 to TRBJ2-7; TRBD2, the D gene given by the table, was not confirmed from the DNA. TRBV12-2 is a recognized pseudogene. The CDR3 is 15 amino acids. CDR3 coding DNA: TGTGCAAGTCGCTTAGTCTCTCGGGAGCTCTACGAGCAGTACTTC. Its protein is CASRLVSRELYEQYF.

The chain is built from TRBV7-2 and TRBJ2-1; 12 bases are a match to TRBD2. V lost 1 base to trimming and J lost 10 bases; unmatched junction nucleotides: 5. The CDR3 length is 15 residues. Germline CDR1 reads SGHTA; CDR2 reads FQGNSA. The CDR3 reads CASSLVTSGRMEQFF. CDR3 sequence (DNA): TGTGCCAGCAGCTTAGTAACTAGCGGGAGGATGGAGCAGTTCTTC.

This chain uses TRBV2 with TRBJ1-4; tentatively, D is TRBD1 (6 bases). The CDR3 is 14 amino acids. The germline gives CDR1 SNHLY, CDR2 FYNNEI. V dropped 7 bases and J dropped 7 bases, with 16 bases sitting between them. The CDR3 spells CASTRAGGGEKLFF. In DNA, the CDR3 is TGTGCCAGCACTCGGGCCGGAGGGGGTGAAAAACTGTTTTTT.

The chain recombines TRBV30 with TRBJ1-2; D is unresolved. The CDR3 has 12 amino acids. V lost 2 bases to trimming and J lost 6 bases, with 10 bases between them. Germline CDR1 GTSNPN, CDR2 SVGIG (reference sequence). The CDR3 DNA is TGTGCCTGGAGTAAATTGAGGGATGGCTACACCTTC. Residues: CAWSKLRDGYTF.

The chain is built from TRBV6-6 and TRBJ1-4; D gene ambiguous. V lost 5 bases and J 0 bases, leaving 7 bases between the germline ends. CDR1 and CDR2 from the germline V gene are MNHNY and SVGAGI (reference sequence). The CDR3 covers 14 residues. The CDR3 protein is CASSPGTTNEKLFF. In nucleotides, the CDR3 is TGTGCCAGCAGTCCGGGAACAACTAATGAAAAACTGTTTTTT.

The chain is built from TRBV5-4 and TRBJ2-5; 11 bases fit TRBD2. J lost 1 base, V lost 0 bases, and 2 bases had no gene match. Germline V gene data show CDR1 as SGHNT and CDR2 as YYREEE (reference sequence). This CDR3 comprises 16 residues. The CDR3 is CASSLDLAGGQETQYF. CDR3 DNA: TGTGCCAGCAGCTTGGATCTAGCGGGAGGCCAAGAGACCCAGTACTTC. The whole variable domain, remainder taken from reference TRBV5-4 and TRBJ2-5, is ETGVTQSPTHLIKTRGQQVTLRCSSQSGHNTVSWYQQALGQGPQFIFQYYREEENGRGNFPPRFSGLQFPNYSSELNVNALELDDSALYLCASSLDLAGGQETQYFGPGTRLLVL.

In nucleotides, the CDR3 is TGTGCCAGCTCACTTCTAATTTCGACGGGAAAAAACACCGGGGAGCTGTTTTTT. It encodes CASSLLISTGKNTGELFF. The chain couples TRBV18 to TRBJ2-2; D might be TRBD2 (5 bases). CDR3 size: 18 residues. V was cut by 4 bases and J by 2 bases, with 20 bases left in between. Germline values: CDR1 KGHSH, CDR2 LQKENI.

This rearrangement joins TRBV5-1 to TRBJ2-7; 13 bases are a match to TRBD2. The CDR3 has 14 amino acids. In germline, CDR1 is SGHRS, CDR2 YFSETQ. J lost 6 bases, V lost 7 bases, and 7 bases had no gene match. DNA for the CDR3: TGCGCCAGCGGACTAGCGGGAGAGGGTACCGAGCAGTACTTC. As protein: CASGLAGEGTEQYF.

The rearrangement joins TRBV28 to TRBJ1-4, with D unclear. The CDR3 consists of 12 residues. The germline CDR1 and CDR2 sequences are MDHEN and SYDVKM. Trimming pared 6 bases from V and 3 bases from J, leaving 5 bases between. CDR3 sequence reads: CASRGSNEKLFF. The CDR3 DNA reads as TGTGCCAGCAGAGGGTCTAATGAAAAACTGTTTTTT. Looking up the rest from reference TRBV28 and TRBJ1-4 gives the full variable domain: DVKVTQSSRYLVKRTGEKVFLECVQDMDHENMFWYRQDPGLGLRLIYFSYDVKMKEKGDIPEGYSVSREKKERFSLILESASTNQTSMYLCASRGSNEKLFFGSGTQLSVL.

CDR3 region: CASSPDWAEQFF. The CDR3 nucleotides are TGTGCCAGCAGCCCCGACTGGGCCGAGCAGTTCTTC. V and J are TRBV5-4 and TRBJ2-1; unclear D gene. CDR3 size: 12 residues. In germline, CDR1 is SGHNT, CDR2 YYREEE (reference sequence). Trimming pared 4 bases from V and 10 bases from J, leaving 12 bases between. Full variable domain (remainder filled in from reference TRBV5-4 and TRBJ2-1): ETGVTQSPTHLIKTRGQQVTLRCSSQSGHNTVSWYQQALGQGPQFIFQYYREEENGRGNFPPRFSGLQFPNYSSELNVNALELDDSALYLCASSPDWAEQFFGPGTRLTVL.

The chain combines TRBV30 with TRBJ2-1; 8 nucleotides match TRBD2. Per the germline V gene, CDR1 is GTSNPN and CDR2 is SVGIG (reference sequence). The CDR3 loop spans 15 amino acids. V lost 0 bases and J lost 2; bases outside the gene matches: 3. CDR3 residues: CAWSVTSVTYNEQFF. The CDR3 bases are TGTGCCTGGAGTGTGACTAGCGTCACCTACAATGAGCAGTTCTTC.

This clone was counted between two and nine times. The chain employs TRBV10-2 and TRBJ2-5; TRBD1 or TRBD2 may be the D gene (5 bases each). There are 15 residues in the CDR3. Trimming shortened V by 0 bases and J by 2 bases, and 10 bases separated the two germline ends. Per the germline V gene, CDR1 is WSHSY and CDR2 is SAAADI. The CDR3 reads CASSESGRTQETQYF. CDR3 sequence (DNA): TGCGCCAGCAGTGAGTCGGGACGGACTCAAGAGACCCAGTACTTC.

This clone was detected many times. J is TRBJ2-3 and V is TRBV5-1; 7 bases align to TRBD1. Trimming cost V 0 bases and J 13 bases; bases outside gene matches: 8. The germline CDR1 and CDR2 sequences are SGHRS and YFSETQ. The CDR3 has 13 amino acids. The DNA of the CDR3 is TGCGCCAGCAGCTTGGAGGGGGCGCAGGCAAAGTATTTT. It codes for CASSLEGAQAKYF. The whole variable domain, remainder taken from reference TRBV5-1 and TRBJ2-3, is KAGVTQTPRYLIKTRGQQVTLSCSPISGHRSVSWYQQTPGQGLQFLFEYFSETQRNKGNFPGRFSGRQFSNSRSEMNVSTLELGDSALYLCASSLEGAQAKYFGPGTRLTVL.

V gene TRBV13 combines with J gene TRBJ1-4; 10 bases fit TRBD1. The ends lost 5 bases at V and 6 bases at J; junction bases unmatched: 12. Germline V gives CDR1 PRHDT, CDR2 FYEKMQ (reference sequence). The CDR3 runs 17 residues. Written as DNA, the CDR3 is TGTGCCAGCAGCGGCTCGGAGACAGGGGGCGGTTATGAAAAACTGTTTTTT. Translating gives CASSGSETGGGYEKLFF.

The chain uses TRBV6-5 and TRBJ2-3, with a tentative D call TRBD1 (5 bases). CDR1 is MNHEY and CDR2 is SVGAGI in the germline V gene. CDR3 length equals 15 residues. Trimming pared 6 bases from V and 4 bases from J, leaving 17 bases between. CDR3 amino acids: CASRRKGLDADTQYF. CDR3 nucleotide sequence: TGTGCCAGCAGGCGTAAGGGGCTTGATGCAGATACGCAGTATTTT.

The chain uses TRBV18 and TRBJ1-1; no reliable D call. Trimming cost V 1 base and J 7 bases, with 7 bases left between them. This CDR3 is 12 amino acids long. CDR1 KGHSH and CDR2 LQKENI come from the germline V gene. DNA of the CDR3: TGTGCCAGCTCACCACGTGACCTTGAAGCTTTCTTT. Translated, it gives CASSPRDLEAFF.

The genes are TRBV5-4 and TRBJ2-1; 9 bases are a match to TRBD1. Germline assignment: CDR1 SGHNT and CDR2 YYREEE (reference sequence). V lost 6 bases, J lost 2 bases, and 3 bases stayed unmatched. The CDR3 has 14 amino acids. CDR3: CASTWDRAYNEQFF. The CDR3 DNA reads TGTGCCAGCACCTGGGACAGGGCCTACAATGAGCAGTTCTTC. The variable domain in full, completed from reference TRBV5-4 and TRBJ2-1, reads ETGVTQSPTHLIKTRGQQVTLRCSSQSGHNTVSWYQQALGQGPQFIFQYYREEENGRGNFPPRFSGLQFPNYSSELNVNALELDDSALYLCASTWDRAYNEQFFGPGTRLTVL.

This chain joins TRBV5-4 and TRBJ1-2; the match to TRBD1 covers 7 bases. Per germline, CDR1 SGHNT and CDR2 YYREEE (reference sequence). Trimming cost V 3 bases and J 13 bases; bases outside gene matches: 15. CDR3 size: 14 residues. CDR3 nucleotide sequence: TGTGCCAGCAGCTGGACTCGGCACTCAGGGGGTTTCACCTTC. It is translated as CASSWTRHSGGFTF. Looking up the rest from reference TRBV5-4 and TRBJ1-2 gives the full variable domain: ETGVTQSPTHLIKTRGQQVTLRCSSQSGHNTVSWYQQALGQGPQFIFQYYREEENGRGNFPPRFSGLQFPNYSSELNVNALELDDSALYLCASSWTRHSGGFTFGSGTRLTVV.